This T cell receptor (beta chain) was observed in a study of human T cells and chemical hapten exposure. TCRdb used MiXCR to reprocess the RACE reads, holding one entry per CDR3 protein. The sample shows 360,000 or so distinct CDR3 sequences, roughly 6% of them seen only once. Per the germline V gene, CDR1 is DFQATT and CDR2 is SNEGSKA (reference sequence). J lost 1 base, V lost 4 bases, and 10 bases had no gene match. The CDR3 sequence is 16 residues long. Time point indicated: patch test 2, 6 weeks after DPC sensitization. Treatment reported: therapeutic diphenylcyclopropenone sensitization with weekly scalp DPC. At least ten counts were recorded for this clonotype.

This clonotype was sampled from a woman aged 18-29 years with alopecia areata. Some clones in this sample may be carry-over from other donors' samples. The rearrangement joins TRBV20-1 to TRBJ1-5; 7 bases agree with TRBD1. The specimen comprised whole blood, sampled in connection with sensitization to the hapten diphenylcyclopropenone (DPC). CDR3: CSAKTSLDRSNQPQHF. CDR3 DNA sequence: TGCAGTGCTAAAACCAGTCTGGACAGGAGCAATCAGCCCCAGCATTTT.